A single sample gave rise to the 18 T cell receptor beta chains below, sequenced in a study of T cell changes during pregnancy in multiple sclerosis. Generated by immunoSEQ multiplex PCR, the TCRdb table keeps only in-frame clones and is missing some. The sample holds about 74,000 clones, approximately 90% seen once. Sequenced material: peripheral blood, taken in the third trimester of pregnancy. These TCRs come from a female donor with multiple sclerosis, enrolled in a pregnancy study.

This clone was detected only once. The chain recombines TRBV2 with TRBJ2-2; D is unresolved. The V end was cut by 3 bases, the J end by 3 bases, with 5 bases between. Germline CDR1 is SNHLY and CDR2 is FYNNEI. The CDR3 length is 13 residues. The CDR3 DNA follows: TGTGCCAGCAGTGACCAGTACACCGGGGAGCTGTTTTTT. This translates into CASSDQYTGELFF.

This chain uses TRBV6-6 with TRBJ1-3; 8 bases line up with TRBD1. The CDR3 covers 16 residues. In germline, CDR1 is MNHNY, CDR2 SVGAGI (reference sequence). V dropped 8 bases and J dropped 4; count of bases not matched to a gene: 13. This chain's CDR3 is CASARWTGNFGNTIYF. The CDR3 nucleotides are TGTGCCAGCGCGAGATGGACAGGGAATTTCGGAAACACCATATATTTT.

The genes are TRBV27 and TRBJ1-2; possibly TRBD1 for D (5 bases). Per the germline V gene, CDR1 is MNHEY and CDR2 is SMNVEV (reference sequence). CDR3 length equals 12 residues. The germline V and J ends were trimmed by 3 bases and 5 bases, with 7 bases remaining between them. DNA of the CDR3: TGTGCCAGCAGTTTTAGGGGATATGGCTACACCTTC. Protein product: CASSFRGYGYTF.

The DNA of the CDR3 is TGTGCCAGCAGCTTAAGGCTAGCGGGGGCGGGAGAGCAGTTCTTC. Translating gives CASSLRLAGAGEQFF. The chain is built from TRBV7-2 and TRBJ2-1, with 10 bases fitting TRBD2. V dropped 2 bases and J dropped 10; count of bases not matched to a gene: 8. Germline assignment: CDR1 SGHTA and CDR2 FQGNSA. The length of the CDR3 is 15 residues.

J is TRBJ1-3 and V is TRBV9; 7 nucleotides agree with TRBD1. V lost 3 bases to trimming and J lost 7 bases; unmatched junction nucleotides: 13. The CDR3 loop spans 16 amino acids. Germline V CDR1 and CDR2: SGDLS, YYNGEE. The CDR3 bases are TGTGCCAGCAGCGCCCAGTTGAGGGGGCAAGGTAACACCATATATTTT. Protein sequence: CASSAQLRGQGNTIYF.

This chain links TRBV5-6 with TRBJ2-1, with TRBD2 matching 12 bases. Losses at the gene ends were 0 bases for V and 7 bases for J; bases not matched to a gene: 2. The CDR3 is 15 residues long. Germline CDR1 is SGHDT and CDR2 is YYEEEE. CDR3 nucleotide sequence: TGTGCCAGCAGCTTGGGGACTAGCGGGGTAAATGAGCAGTTCTTC. Its protein product is CASSLGTSGVNEQFF.

This clone has only a few counts. The CDR3 nucleotides are TGCACCACTCTGACAGGGGATGGCTACACCTTC. Residues: CTTLTGDGYTF. V and J are TRBV20-1 and TRBJ1-2, with TRBD1 identical over 8 bases. Germline V gene data show CDR1 as DFQATT and CDR2 as SNEGSKA (reference sequence). CDR3 size: 11 residues.

The rearrangement links TRBV29-1 to TRBJ2-6; D not resolved. The CDR3 loop spans 15 amino acids. Per the germline V gene, CDR1 is SQVTM and CDR2 is ANQGSEA. Trimming removed 7 bases from V and 0 bases from J, with 13 bases in between. CDR3 DNA sequence: TGCAGCGCTAAGACCGGGTCCTCTGGGGCCAACGTCCTGACTTTC. Translating gives CSAKTGSSGANVLTF. Complete variable domain (other parts from reference TRBV29-1 and TRBJ2-6): SAVISQKPSRDICQRGTSLTIQCQVDSQVTMMFWYRQQPGQSLTLIATANQGSEATYESGFVIDKFPISRPNLTFSTLTVSNMSPEDSSIYLCSAKTGSSGANVLTFGAGSRLTVL.

This rearrangement joins TRBV2 to TRBJ1-4, with D perhaps matching TRBD1 (5 bases). CDR1 is SNHLY and CDR2 is FYNNEI in the germline V gene. The CDR3 has 14 amino acids. The germline V and J ends were trimmed by 2 bases and 8 bases, with 12 bases remaining between them. The CDR3 bases are TGTGCCAGCAGTGAATTGGGGGGGAACGAAAAACTGTTTTTT. It codes for CASSELGGNEKLFF.

The chain combines TRBV5-1 with TRBJ1-1; 8 nucleotides match TRBD1. V was pared by 5 bases and J by 3 bases, with 3 bases of the junction left unmatched. Germline CDR1 reads SGHRS; CDR2 reads YFSETQ. This CDR3 has 13 residues. CDR3 region: CASRKTGDTEAFF. DNA for the CDR3: TGCGCCAGCAGAAAGACAGGGGACACTGAAGCTTTCTTT.

The chain joins TRBV9 to TRBJ2-2; 9 bases are shared with TRBD1. The V gene end was trimmed by 0 bases and the J gene end by 0 bases; junction bases not matched to a gene: 3. Germline loops: CDR1 SGDLS, CDR2 YYNGEE. The CDR3 consists of 17 residues. CDR3 in DNA: TGTGCCAGCAGCGTAGCCCGGGACAGGGCGAACACCGGGGAGCTGTTTTTT. Amino acids: CASSVARDRANTGELFF. The full variable domain, in which reference TRBV9 and TRBJ2-2 provide the parts outside the CDR3, is DSGVTQTPKHLITATGQRVTLRCSPRSGDLSVYWYQQSLDQGLQFLIQYYNGEERAKGNILERFSAQQFPDLHSELNLSSLELGDSALYFCASSVARDRANTGELFFGEGSRLTVL.

The chain uses TRBV2 and TRBJ1-2; 8 bases map to TRBD1. V lost 5 bases to trimming and J lost 8 bases; unmatched junction nucleotides: 7. Germline V gene data show CDR1 as SNHLY and CDR2 as FYNNEI. CDR3 size: 13 residues. The CDR3 bases are TGTGCCAGCAGTTCACAGGGGGGAGAGGGCTACACCTTC. Residues: CASSSQGGEGYTF.

The rearrangement joins TRBV28 to TRBJ2-7, with 7 nucleotides matching TRBD1. The CDR3 is 15 residues long. Unmatched junction bases numbered 15, after V lost 10 bases and J lost 3 bases. The germline V gene encodes CDR1 MDHEN and CDR2 SYDVKM. CDR3 sequence reads: CATHSPLRTGYEQYF. The CDR3 DNA is TGTGCCACCCACTCCCCCCTAAGGACAGGCTACGAGCAGTACTTC.

This CDR3 reads CASSPSWTWEYGYTF. In DNA, the CDR3 is TGTGCCAGTAGTCCCTCCTGGACCTGGGAGTATGGCTACACCTTC. V is TRBV19 and J is TRBJ1-2; D not resolved. Germline V gives CDR1 LNHDA, CDR2 SQIVND (reference sequence). The CDR3 spans 15 residues. Trimming pared 5 bases from V and 5 bases from J, leaving 18 bases between.

V usage is TRBV27 and J usage is TRBJ2-7; D call uncertain. The CDR3 sequence is 11 residues long. Per germline, CDR1 MNHEY and CDR2 SMNVEV (reference sequence). The ends were cut back, 6 bases at V and 7 bases at J, with 10 bases in the middle. Here the CDR3 reads CASRSPPEQYF. CDR3 coding DNA: TGTGCCAGCAGATCCCCCCCGGAGCAGTACTTC.

The chain carries TRBV19 and TRBJ2-1; TRBD2 agrees at 7 bases. With 7 bases clipped from V and 2 bases from J, the junction kept 8 bases outside the gene matches. There are 15 residues in the CDR3. The germline V gene has CDR1 LNHDA and CDR2 SQIVND (reference sequence). Written as DNA, the CDR3 is TGTGCCAGTACCCGGGCTAGCGGAACCTACAATGAGCAGTTCTTC. Translation gives CASTRASGTYNEQFF.

The V call is TRBV27, the J call TRBJ1-2; D not certain. CDR1 MNHEY and CDR2 SMNVEV come from the germline V gene (reference sequence). Trimming cost V 1 base and J 4 bases, with 16 bases left between them. The CDR3 is 16 amino acids. The CDR3 nucleotides are TGTGCCAGCAGTTTATTAGCGGCGGAGTTACCCTATGGCTACACCTTC. It encodes CASSLLAAELPYGYTF.

The J gene is TRBJ1-1, the V gene TRBV4-3, with 9 bases lining up with TRBD1. Germline V gives CDR1 LGHNA, CDR2 YSLEER. CDR3 length: 15 residues. With 3 bases clipped from V and 8 bases from J, the junction kept 10 bases outside the gene matches. The CDR3 region has the DNA TGCGCCAGCAGCCACCTCGGACAGGGGACGAACGAAGCTTTCTTT. It is translated as CASSHLGQGTNEAFF.